These 26 T cell receptor beta chains share one sample of origin, sequenced in a study of beta chain features in type 1 diabetes. cDNA synthesis used the whole RNA isolate, giving expressed TCRB sequences. Produced via immunoSEQ multiplex PCR; TCRdb's table is partial and in-frame only. The data show 350,000 to 450,000 clones, 14% seen once. The sequenced sample was naive CD4+ T cells from blood. These receptors were taken from a man aged 25 to 40 in good health.

This clone was detected only a few times. This rearrangement joins TRBV13 to TRBJ1-1, with D unresolved. The V gene's germline CDR1 is PRHDT and CDR2 FYEKMQ (reference sequence). Trimming removed 6 bases at V and 2 bases at J, with 13 bases between. The CDR3 runs 14 residues. In DNA form, the CDR3 reads TGTGCCAGCAGGCAACTGGGAGGTAACACTGAAGCTTTCTTT. Translating it yields CASRQLGGNTEAFF.

V gene TRBV4-3 combines with J gene TRBJ2-7; possible D gene TRBD1, 6 bases. Germline V CDR1 and CDR2: LGHNA, YSLEER. V lost 0 bases, J lost 0 bases, and 18 bases lay in between. The CDR3 is 18 residues long. CDR3 sequence: CASSQDYAHRVFSYEQYF. The CDR3 nucleotides are TGCGCCAGCAGCCAAGACTACGCGCACAGGGTATTCTCCTACGAGCAGTACTTC.

This clone was recorded a few times. This chain connects TRBV2 to TRBJ2-7; weak D call: TRBD2 (7 bases). CDR1 is SNHLY, CDR2 FYNNEI, per germline. The ends were cut back, 6 bases at V and 6 bases at J, with 15 bases in the middle. This CDR3 has 13 residues. CDR3 nucleotides: TGTGCCAGCAGCCTCCTGGGAGGGGGCGAGCAGTACTTC. Amino acids: CASSLLGGGEQYF. Full variable domain (missing parts from reference TRBV2 and TRBJ2-7): EPEVTQTPSHQVTQMGQEVILRCVPISNHLYFYWYRQILGQKVEFLVSFYNNEISEKSEIFDDQFSVERPDGSNFTLKIRSTKLEDSAMYFCASSLLGGGEQYFGPGTRLTVT.

This clone has more than one count but fewer than ten. The chain is built from TRBV14 and TRBJ2-3, with 9 bases that match TRBD1. This CDR3 contains 16 residues. Germline lookup yields CDR1 SGHDN and CDR2 FVKESK. With 1 base clipped from V and 3 bases from J, the junction kept 5 bases outside the gene matches. The CDR3 coding sequence is TGTGCCAGCAGCCAAGTACGGACAGGGGTAACAGATACGCAGTATTTT. Translating gives CASSQVRTGVTDTQYF.

The chain recombines TRBV7-3 with TRBJ2-7, with 11 bases lining up with TRBD2. Trimming cost V 5 bases and J 2 bases; bases outside gene matches: 5. CDR1 is SGHTA, CDR2 FQGTGA, per germline. CDR3 length: 15 amino acids. The CDR3 DNA is TGTGCCAGCAGCCGTACTAGCGGGAGAACCTACGAGCAGTACGTC. This codes for CASSRTSGRTYEQYV.

This clone was counted between two and nine times. V usage is TRBV7-2 and J usage is TRBJ1-6; 8 nucleotides match TRBD1. Germline-derived CDR1 and CDR2 are SGHTA and FQGNSA. There are 16 residues in the CDR3. The trim removed 0 bases at V and 7 bases at J, leaving 5 bases unmatched. The CDR3 sequence: CASSLAPYRGNSPLHF. The CDR3 DNA reads TGTGCCAGCAGCTTAGCTCCCTACAGGGGGAATTCACCCCTCCACTTT.

With regard to this clone: The junction shows a germline mismatch at one end, possibly a read error. The chain recombines TRBV6-1 with TRBJ1-1; D is unresolved. This CDR3 spans 13 amino acids. Germline loops: CDR1 MNHNS, CDR2 SASEGT. The CDR3 coding sequence is TGTGCCAGCAGTGAATCGTCCCGACGTCCTACTTACTTT. Protein sequence: CASSESSRRPTYF.

V gene TRBV30 combines with J gene TRBJ2-3, with TRBD2 matching over 14 bases. V was pared by 1 base and J by 5 bases, with 8 bases of the junction left unmatched. Germline CDR1 is GTSNPN and CDR2 is SVGIG (reference sequence). The CDR3 is 17 amino acids. The CDR3 loop reads CAWSADRGLAGVDTQYF. The CDR3 DNA sequence: TGTGCCTGGAGTGCAGACCGGGGACTAGCGGGAGTAGATACGCAGTATTTT.

The J gene is TRBJ1-2, the V gene TRBV18, with 7 bases that match TRBD1. Germline CDR1 reads KGHSH; CDR2 reads LQKENI. The CDR3 is made up of 15 amino acids. The V and J ends lost 5 bases and 4 bases, in that order; junction bases with no gene match: 10. The CDR3 DNA follows: TGTGCCAGCTCATCGGGGACAGAACTCATCTATGGCTACACCTTC. Translating it yields CASSSGTELIYGYTF.

This clone occurred a few times. The chain has TRBV6-1 and TRBJ2-3; D unclear. Germline values: CDR1 MNHNS, CDR2 SASEGT. V gave up 5 bases and J gave up 6 bases, with 6 bases separating them. The CDR3 consists of 11 residues. CDR3 residues: CASSMPDTQYF. DNA for the CDR3: TGTGCCAGCAGTATGCCGGATACGCAGTATTTT.

The rearrangement joins TRBV29-1 to TRBJ2-4; D uncertain. Germline CDR1 is SQVTM and CDR2 is ANQGSEA. The CDR3 totals 13 residues. V shed 4 bases and J shed 1 base, with 8 bases lying between them. The CDR3 sequence is CSVGEIAKNIQYF. CDR3 sequence (DNA): TGCAGCGTTGGTGAGATTGCCAAAAACATTCAGTACTTC.

About this clone: A read error may produce the germline difference seen at one junction end. The chain links TRBV11-2 to TRBJ1-1; D call uncertain. CDR1 and CDR2 (germline): SGHAT, FQNNGV. The CDR3 consists of 12 residues. This CDR3 reads CASSQQNTEAFF. The CDR3 DNA reads TGTGCCAGCAGCCAACAGAACACTGAGGCTTTCTTT.

The CDR3, as DNA: TGTGCCAGCAGCTCCCGGGGGGGCGTAGAGACCCAGTACTTC. This codes for CASSSRGGVETQYF. The chain joins TRBV7-2 to TRBJ2-5, with 8 bases lining up with TRBD2. From germline, CDR1 is SGHTA and CDR2 FQGNSA. The CDR3 length is 14 residues. Trimming removed 4 bases from V and 4 bases from J; junction bases left unmatched: 5.

This clone was seen a few times. The chain carries TRBV15 and TRBJ1-2, with no clear D. The V gene's germline CDR1 is LNHNV and CDR2 YYDKDF (reference sequence). V dropped 3 bases and J dropped 3 bases, with 11 bases sitting between them. This CDR3 is built from 14 residues. The CDR3 spells CATSSSRGDYGYTF. In DNA, the CDR3 is TGTGCCACCAGCAGTAGCCGGGGAGACTATGGCTACACCTTC.

The CDR3 protein is CASLLSGGNQPQHF. In DNA, the CDR3 is TGTGCCAGCCTTCTGTCAGGGGGCAATCAGCCCCAGCATTTT. This chain uses TRBV19 with TRBJ1-5; D might be TRBD1 (6 bases). Trimming stripped 9 bases from V and 2 bases from J, with 14 bases between. The CDR3 extends over 14 amino acids. CDR1 is LNHDA and CDR2 is SQIVND in the germline V gene (reference sequence).

This clone has a handful of counts. The chain couples TRBV15 to TRBJ2-1, with no clear D. The germline gives CDR1 LNHNV, CDR2 YYDKDF (reference sequence). Trimming shortened V by 6 bases and J by 1 base, and 7 bases separated the two germline ends. This CDR3 is 13 amino acids long. CDR3 loop: CATRTYSYNEQFF. CDR3 sequence (DNA): TGTGCCACCAGGACATATTCCTACAATGAGCAGTTCTTC.

The rearrangement uses TRBV5-6 and TRBJ1-3; D unresolved. CDR3 length: 14 residues. V was pared by 0 bases and J by 0 bases, with 4 bases between. Germline values: CDR1 SGHDT, CDR2 YYEEEE. Written as DNA, the CDR3 is TGTGCCAGCAGCTTGGGACACTCTGGAAACACCATATATTTT. Amino acids: CASSLGHSGNTIYF.

This clone has a handful of counts. The chain combines TRBV5-4 with TRBJ2-1; D remains unclear. This CDR3 has 13 residues. From germline, CDR1 is SGHNT and CDR2 YYREEE (reference sequence). V lost 0 bases, J lost 8 bases, and 9 bases lay in between. The DNA for the CDR3 is TGTGCCAGCAGCTTGGAGGGTCCGTATGAGCAGTTCTTC. Translation: CASSLEGPYEQFF.

Worth noting for this clone: An end of the junction does not agree with germline; a read error may underlie this. The gene calls are TRBV18 and TRBJ1-1; the D is unclear. There are 12 residues in the CDR3. From germline, CDR1 is KGHSH and CDR2 LQKENI. The CDR3 bases are TGTGCCAGCTCACCAGATCAGGACGCAGTGAGCTTT. Translation gives CASSPDQDAVSF.

This clone was picked up a small number of times. Additional DNA sequences in this sample encode the identical CDR3. The chain is built from TRBV4-3 and TRBJ2-3, with 9 bases aligning to TRBD2. This CDR3 region has 17 residues. CDR1 is LGHNA, CDR2 YSLEER, per germline. V gave up 0 bases and J gave up 2 bases; unmatched junction bases: 6. CDR3 sequence reads: CASSQDLGGGATDTQYF. The CDR3 coding sequence is TGCGCCAGCAGCCAAGATCTAGGCGGGGGGGCCACAGATACGCAGTATTTT.

The table lists this clone with a few counts. This chain joins TRBV4-3 and TRBJ2-1; no clear D gene. The CDR3 runs 15 residues. Germline V lookup: CDR1 LGHNA, CDR2 YSLEER. Trimming removed 4 bases at V and 9 bases at J, with 19 bases between. CDR3 sequence reads: CASSLQPNQNGEQFF. The CDR3 region has the DNA TGCGCCAGCAGCCTTCAACCCAACCAAAACGGTGAGCAGTTCTTC.

J is TRBJ1-2 and V is TRBV13; a weak D match, TRBD1 (6 bases). V was trimmed by 5 bases and J by 3 bases, leaving 16 bases between them. This CDR3 is 15 amino acids long. Germline V gives CDR1 PRHDT, CDR2 FYEKMQ (reference sequence). The CDR3 DNA is TGTGCCAGCAGCGAAATCGACAGGAGGCACTATGGCTACACCTTC. Translation: CASSEIDRRHYGYTF.

This chain joins TRBV2 and TRBJ2-2, with TRBD2 matching over 8 bases. CDR3 size: 15 residues. In germline, CDR1 is SNHLY, CDR2 FYNNEI. V lost 3 bases, J lost 8 bases, and 8 bases stayed unmatched. The CDR3 loop is CASSDTSGGAGELFF. Written as DNA, the CDR3 is TGTGCCAGCAGTGACACTAGCGGTGGAGCGGGGGAGCTGTTTTTT.

The CDR3 coding sequence is TGTGCCAGCTCTTCCCCTGGGGCCAACGTCCTGACTTTC. It is translated as CASSSPGANVLTF. This chain joins TRBV19 and TRBJ2-6; no clear D gene. V was trimmed by 9 bases and J by 2 bases, leaving 8 bases between them. From germline, CDR1 is LNHDA and CDR2 SQIVND (reference sequence). The CDR3 has 13 amino acids.

The CDR3 coding sequence is TGTGCCACCAGCAGGTGGACAGTGAACACCGGGGAGCTGTTTTTT. It encodes CATSRWTVNTGELFF. The chain carries TRBV15 and TRBJ2-2; D is possibly TRBD1 (6 bases). The ends were cut back, 3 bases at V and 1 base at J, with 9 bases in the middle. CDR1 and CDR2 from the germline V gene are LNHNV and YYDKDF (reference sequence). CDR3 size: 15 residues.

V is TRBV30 and J is TRBJ1-2; 8 positions match TRBD1. V lost 2 bases, J lost 4 bases, and 6 bases stayed unmatched. Germline V gene lookup returns CDR1 GTSNPN and CDR2 SVGIG (reference sequence). The CDR3 contains 14 residues. The CDR3 protein is CAWSPRQGFYGYTF. DNA of the CDR3: TGTGCCTGGAGTCCGAGACAGGGGTTCTATGGCTACACCTTC. Drawing the rest from reference TRBV30 and TRBJ1-2, the complete variable domain is SQTIHQWPATLVQPVGSPLSLECTVEGTSNPNLYWYRQAAGRGLQLLFYSVGIGQISSEVPQNLSASRPQDRQFILSSKKLLLSDSGFYLCAWSPRQGFYGYTFGSGTRLTVV.